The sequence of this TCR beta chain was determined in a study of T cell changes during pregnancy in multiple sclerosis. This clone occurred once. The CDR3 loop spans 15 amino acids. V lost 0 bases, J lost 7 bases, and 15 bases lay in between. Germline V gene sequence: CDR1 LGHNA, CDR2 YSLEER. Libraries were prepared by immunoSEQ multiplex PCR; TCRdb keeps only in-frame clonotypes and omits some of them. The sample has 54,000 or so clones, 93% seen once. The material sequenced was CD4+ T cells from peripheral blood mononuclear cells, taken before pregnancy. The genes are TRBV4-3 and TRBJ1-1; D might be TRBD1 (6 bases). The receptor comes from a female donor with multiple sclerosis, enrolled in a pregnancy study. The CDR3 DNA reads TGCGCCAGCAGCCAAGAGAGTGGCAGGGGAATTGAAGCTTTCTTT. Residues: CASSQESGRGIEAFF.